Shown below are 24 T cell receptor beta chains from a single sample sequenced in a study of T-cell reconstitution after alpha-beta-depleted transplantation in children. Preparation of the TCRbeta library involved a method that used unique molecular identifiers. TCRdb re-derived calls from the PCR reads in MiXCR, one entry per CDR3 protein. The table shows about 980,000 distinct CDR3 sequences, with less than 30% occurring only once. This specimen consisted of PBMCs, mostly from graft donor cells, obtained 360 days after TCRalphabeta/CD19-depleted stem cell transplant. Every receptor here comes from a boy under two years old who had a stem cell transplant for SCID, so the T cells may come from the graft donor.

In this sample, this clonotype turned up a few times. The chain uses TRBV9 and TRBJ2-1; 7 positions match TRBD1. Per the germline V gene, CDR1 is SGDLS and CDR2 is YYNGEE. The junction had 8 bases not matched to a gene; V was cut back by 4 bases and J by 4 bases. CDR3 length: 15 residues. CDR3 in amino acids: CASSTSGTAYNEQFF. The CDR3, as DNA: TGTGCCAGCAGCACCTCCGGGACAGCTTACAATGAGCAGTTCTTC.

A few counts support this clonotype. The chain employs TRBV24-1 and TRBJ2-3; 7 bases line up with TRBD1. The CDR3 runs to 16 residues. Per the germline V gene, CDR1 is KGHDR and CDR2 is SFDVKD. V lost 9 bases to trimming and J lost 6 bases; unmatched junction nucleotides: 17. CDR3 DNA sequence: TGTGCCACCGGGAGTGGGTGGGGACAGAGGACTGATACGCAGTATTTT. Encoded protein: CATGSGWGQRTDTQYF.

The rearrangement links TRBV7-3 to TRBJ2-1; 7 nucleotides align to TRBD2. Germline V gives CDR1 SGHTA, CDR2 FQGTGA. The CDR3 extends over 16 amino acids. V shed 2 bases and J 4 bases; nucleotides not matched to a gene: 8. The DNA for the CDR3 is TGTGCCAGCAGCTTAGGGGGGGGAGTAAGATACAATGAGCAGTTCTTC. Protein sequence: CASSLGGGVRYNEQFF. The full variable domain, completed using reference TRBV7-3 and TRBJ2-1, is GAGVSQTPSNKVTEKGKYVELRCDPISGHTALYWYRQSLGQGPEFLIYFQGTGAADDSGLPNDRFFAVRPEGSVSTLKIQRTERGDSAVYLCASSLGGGVRYNEQFFGPGTRLTVL.

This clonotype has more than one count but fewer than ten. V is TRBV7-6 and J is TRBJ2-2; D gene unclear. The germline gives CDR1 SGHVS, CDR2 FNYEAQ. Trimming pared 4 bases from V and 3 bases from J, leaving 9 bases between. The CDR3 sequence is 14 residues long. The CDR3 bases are TGTGCCAGCAGCTCCACCGTATACACCGGGGAGCTGTTTTTT. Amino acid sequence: CASSSTVYTGELFF.

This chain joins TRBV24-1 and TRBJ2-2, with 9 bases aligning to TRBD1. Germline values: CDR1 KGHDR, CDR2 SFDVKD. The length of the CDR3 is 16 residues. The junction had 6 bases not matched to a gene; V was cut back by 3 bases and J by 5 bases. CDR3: CATSDPGQGWTGELFF. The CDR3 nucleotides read TGTGCCACCAGTGATCCCGGACAGGGGTGGACCGGGGAGCTGTTTTTT.

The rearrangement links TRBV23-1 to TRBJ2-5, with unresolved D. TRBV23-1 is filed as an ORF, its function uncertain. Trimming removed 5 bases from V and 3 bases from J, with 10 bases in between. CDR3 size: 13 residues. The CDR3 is CASSGSRKETQYF. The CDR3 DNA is TGCGCCAGCAGTGGGTCAAGGAAAGAGACCCAGTACTTC.

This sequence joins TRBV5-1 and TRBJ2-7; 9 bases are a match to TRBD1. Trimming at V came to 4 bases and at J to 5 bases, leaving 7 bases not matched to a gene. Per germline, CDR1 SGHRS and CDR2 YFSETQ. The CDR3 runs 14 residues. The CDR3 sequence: CASSATGGLNEQYF. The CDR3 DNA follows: TGCGCCAGCAGCGCTACAGGGGGCTTGAACGAGCAGTACTTC.

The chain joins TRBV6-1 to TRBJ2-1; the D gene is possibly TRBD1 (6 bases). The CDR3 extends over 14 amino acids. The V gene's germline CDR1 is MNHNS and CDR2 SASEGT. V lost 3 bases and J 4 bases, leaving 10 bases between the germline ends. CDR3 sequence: CASSDYGQYNEQFF. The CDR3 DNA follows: TGTGCCAGCAGTGACTACGGACAGTACAATGAGCAGTTCTTC.

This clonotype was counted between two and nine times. CDR3: CASWDQRGGPETQYF. For the CDR3, the DNA is TGTGCCTCCTGGGACCAGAGGGGGGGGCCCGAGACCCAGTACTTC. The J gene is TRBJ2-5, the V gene TRBV11-2; D is perhaps TRBD2 (7 bases). CDR3 length equals 15 residues. Germline CDR1 SGHAT, CDR2 FQNNGV. V lost 11 bases and J 5 bases, leaving 24 bases between the germline ends.

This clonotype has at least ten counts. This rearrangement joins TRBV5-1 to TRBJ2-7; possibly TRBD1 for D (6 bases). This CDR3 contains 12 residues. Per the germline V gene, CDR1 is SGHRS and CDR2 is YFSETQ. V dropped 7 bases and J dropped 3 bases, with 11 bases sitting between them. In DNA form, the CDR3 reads TGCGCCAGCCCTCGGACAGACTACGAGCAGTACTTC. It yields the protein CASPRTDYEQYF.

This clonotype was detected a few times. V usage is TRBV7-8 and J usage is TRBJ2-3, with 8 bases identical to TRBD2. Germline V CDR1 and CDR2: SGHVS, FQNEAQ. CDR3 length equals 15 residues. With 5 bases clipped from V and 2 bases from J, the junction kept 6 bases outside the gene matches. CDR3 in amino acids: CASSPRAGDTDTQYF. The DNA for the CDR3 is TGTGCCAGCAGCCCCAGAGCGGGGGACACAGATACGCAGTATTTT.

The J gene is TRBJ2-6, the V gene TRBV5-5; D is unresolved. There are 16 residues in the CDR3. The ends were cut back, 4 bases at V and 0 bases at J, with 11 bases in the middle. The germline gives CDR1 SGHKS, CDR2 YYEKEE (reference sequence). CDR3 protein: CASSGRVLSGANVLTF. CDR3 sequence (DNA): TGTGCCAGCAGCGGCCGGGTACTCTCTGGGGCCAACGTCCTGACTTTC.

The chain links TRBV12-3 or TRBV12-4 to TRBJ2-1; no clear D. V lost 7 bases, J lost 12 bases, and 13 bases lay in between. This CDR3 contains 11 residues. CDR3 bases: TGTGCCAGCACCCAAGGCTTCGGGCAGTTCTTC. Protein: CASTQGFGQFF.

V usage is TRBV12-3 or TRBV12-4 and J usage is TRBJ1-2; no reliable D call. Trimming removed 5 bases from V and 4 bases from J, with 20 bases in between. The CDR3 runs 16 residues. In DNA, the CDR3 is TGTGCCAGCAGTCCACGTACGCCGGAGACCCTCTATGGCTACACCTTC. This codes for CASSPRTPETLYGYTF.

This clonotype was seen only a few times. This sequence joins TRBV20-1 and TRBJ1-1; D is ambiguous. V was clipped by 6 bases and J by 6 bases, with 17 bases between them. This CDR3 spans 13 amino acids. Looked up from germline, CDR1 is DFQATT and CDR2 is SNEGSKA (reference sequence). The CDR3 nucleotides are TGCAGTGCCTCGGAGCCCGTAGTGGCTGAAGCTTTCTTT. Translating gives CSASEPVVAEAFF.

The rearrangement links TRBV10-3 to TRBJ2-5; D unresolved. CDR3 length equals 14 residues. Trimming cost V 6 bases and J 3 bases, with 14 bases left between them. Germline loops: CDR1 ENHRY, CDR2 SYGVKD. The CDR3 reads CAIRDPTYKETQYF. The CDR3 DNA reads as TGTGCCATCAGGGACCCAACTTATAAAGAGACCCAGTACTTC.

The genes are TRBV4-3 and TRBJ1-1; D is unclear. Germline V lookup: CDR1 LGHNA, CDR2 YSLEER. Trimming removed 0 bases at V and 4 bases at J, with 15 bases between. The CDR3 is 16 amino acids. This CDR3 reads CASSQEVRAGGTEAFF. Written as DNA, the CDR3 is TGCGCCAGCAGCCAAGAGGTAAGGGCAGGCGGCACTGAAGCTTTCTTT.

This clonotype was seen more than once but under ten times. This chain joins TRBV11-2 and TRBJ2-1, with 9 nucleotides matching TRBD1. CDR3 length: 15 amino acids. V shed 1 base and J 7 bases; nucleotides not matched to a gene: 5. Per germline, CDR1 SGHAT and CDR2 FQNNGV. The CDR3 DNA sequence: TGTGCCAGCAGCTTAGGGGACAGGGTGGGGAATGAGCAGTTCTTC. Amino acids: CASSLGDRVGNEQFF.

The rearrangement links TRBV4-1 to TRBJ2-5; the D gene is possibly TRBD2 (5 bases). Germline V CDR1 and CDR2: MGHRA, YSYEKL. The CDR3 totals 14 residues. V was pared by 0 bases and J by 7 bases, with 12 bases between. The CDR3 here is CASSQDGLRGTQYF. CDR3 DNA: TGCGCCAGCAGCCAAGACGGACTCCGAGGGACCCAGTACTTC.

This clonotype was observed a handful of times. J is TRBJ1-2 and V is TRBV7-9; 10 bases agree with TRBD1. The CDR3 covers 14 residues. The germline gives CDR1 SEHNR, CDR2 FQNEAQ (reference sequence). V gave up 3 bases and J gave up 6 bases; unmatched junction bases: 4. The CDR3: CASSLTGGGDGYTF. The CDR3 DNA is TGTGCCAGCAGCTTGACAGGGGGCGGCGATGGCTACACCTTC. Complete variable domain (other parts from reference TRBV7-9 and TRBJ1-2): DTGVSQNPRHKITKRGQNVTFRCDPISEHNRLYWYRQTLGQGPEFLTYFQNEAQLEKSRLLSDRFSAERPKGSFSTLEIQRTEQGDSAMYLCASSLTGGGDGYTFGSGTRLTVV.

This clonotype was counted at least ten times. In DNA, the CDR3 is TGTGCCAGCAGCCCCGGGAGGGCTGGTGGGGAGCTGTTTTTT. This encodes CASSPGRAGGELFF. This chain links TRBV7-3 with TRBJ2-2, with 8 bases matching TRBD2. The V and J ends lost 5 bases and 8 bases, in that order; junction bases with no gene match: 7. The CDR3 has 14 residues. Looked up from germline, CDR1 is SGHTA and CDR2 is FQGTGA. Using reference TRBV7-3 and TRBJ2-2 for the parts outside the CDR3, the full variable domain is GAGVSQTPSNKVTEKGKYVELRCDPISGHTALYWYRQSLGQGPEFLIYFQGTGAADDSGLPNDRFFAVRPEGSVSTLKIQRTERGDSAVYLCASSPGRAGGELFFGEGSRLTVL.

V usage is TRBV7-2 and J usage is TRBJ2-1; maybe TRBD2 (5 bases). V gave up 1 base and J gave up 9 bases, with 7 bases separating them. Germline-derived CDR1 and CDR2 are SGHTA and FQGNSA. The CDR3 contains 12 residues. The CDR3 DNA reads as TGTGCCAGCAGCTTAGTTGGACTTGAGCAGTTCTTC. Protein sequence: CASSLVGLEQFF.

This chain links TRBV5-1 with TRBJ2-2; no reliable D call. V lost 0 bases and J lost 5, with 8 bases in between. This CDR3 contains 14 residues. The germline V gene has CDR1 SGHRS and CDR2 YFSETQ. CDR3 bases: TGCGCCAGCAGCTTGGGGCAGAAGACCGGGGAGCTGTTTTTT. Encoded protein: CASSLGQKTGELFF.

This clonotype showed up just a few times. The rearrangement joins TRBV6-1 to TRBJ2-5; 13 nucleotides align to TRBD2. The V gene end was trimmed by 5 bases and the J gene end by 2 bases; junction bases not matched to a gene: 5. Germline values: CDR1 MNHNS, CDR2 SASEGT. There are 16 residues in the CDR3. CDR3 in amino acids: CASSRGLAGIQETQYF. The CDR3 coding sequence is TGTGCCAGCAGTCGGGGACTAGCGGGGATACAAGAGACCCAGTACTTC.